This T cell receptor (beta chain) emerged from a study of cytomegalovirus exposure and HLA in healthy donors. Points on this clone: Its target is not known.

The length of the CDR3 is 15 residues. V was clipped by 3 bases and J by 0 bases, with 9 bases between them. Germline V lookup: CDR1 SGHRS, CDR2 YFSETQ. Vbeta (60) and Jbeta (13) primers were used in the PCR. TCRdb's copy holds only in-frame clones and misses some; the assay was immunoSEQ multiplex PCR. The top ten clones hold about 6.5% of a sample with around 150,000 clones, about 80% of them seen once. Whole-study findings and limits: Most TCR sequences were seen very rarely across donors, but some public TCRs occurred in many. As a later analysis revealed, most CMV-associated TCR beta chains appeared HLA-restricted.

Material: PBMCs. This clonotype originated in a man in his forties in good health and CMV-seropositive. The chain joins TRBV5-1 to TRBJ1-4; weak D call: TRBD1 (5 bases). The CDR3 DNA reads TGCGCCAGCAGCTCTGGGGCTGCAACTAATGAAAAACTGTTTTTT. Its protein is CASSSGAATNEKLFF.